A single sample gave rise to the 21 T cell receptor beta chains below, sequenced in a study of OX40 agonist ivuxolimab in advanced cancers. Generated by immunoSEQ multiplex PCR, the TCRdb table keeps only in-frame clones and is missing some. Of about 26,000 clones listed, about 80% are singletons. The material sequenced was CD4+ or CD8+ T cells sorted from blood, taken in a trial of the OX40 agonist ivuxolimab. These receptors were obtained from an adult with an advanced solid tumor such as melanoma, head and neck, liver or kidney cancer.

CDR3 protein: CASSQVQSGGEKTQYF. CDR3 in DNA: TGTGCCAGCAGCCAAGTCCAGTCGGGGGGCGAGAAGACCCAGTACTTC. This chain links TRBV4-2 with TRBJ2-5, with a weak D call TRBD2 (7 bases). Germline lookup yields CDR1 LGHNA and CDR2 YNFKEQ. The CDR3 covers 16 residues. The germline V and J ends were trimmed by 1 base and 6 bases, with 18 bases remaining between them.

The chain joins TRBV12-5 to TRBJ2-5, with TRBD1 identical over 7 bases. CDR3 length: 14 amino acids. Germline V CDR1 and CDR2: LGHNT, FRNRAP. The V gene end was trimmed by 5 bases and the J gene end by 5 bases; junction bases not matched to a gene: 8. CDR3 coding DNA: TGTGCTAGTGGTAGGGACAGCTCGGTGGAGACCCAGTACTTC. Translating gives CASGRDSSVETQYF.

This clone was detected only once. DNA for the CDR3: TGTGCCAGCAGCCGGAAGACAGGGTACACCGGGGAGCTGTTTTTT. Translated, it gives CASSRKTGYTGELFF. The rearrangement links TRBV7-2 to TRBJ2-2, with TRBD1 matching 7 bases. Germline V gene data show CDR1 as SGHTA and CDR2 as FQGNSA. With 5 bases clipped from V and 3 bases from J, the junction kept 6 bases outside the gene matches. The CDR3 is 15 amino acids. Full variable domain (remainder filled in from reference TRBV7-2 and TRBJ2-2): GAGVSQSPSNKVTEKGKDVELRCDPISGHTALYWYRQSLGQGLEFLIYFQGNSAPDKSGLPSDRFSAERTGGSVSTLTIQRTQQEDSAVYLCASSRKTGYTGELFFGEGSRLTVL.

This chain links TRBV27 with TRBJ1-1, with TRBD1 as a possible D gene (6 bases). This CDR3 contains 17 residues. V was clipped by 1 base and J by 0 bases, with 15 bases between them. Germline CDR1 and CDR2: MNHEY and SMNVEV (reference sequence). Here the CDR3 reads CASSLLATGYMNTEAFF. CDR3 nucleotide sequence: TGTGCCAGCAGTTTATTGGCGACAGGCTACATGAACACTGAAGCTTTCTTT.

The V gene is TRBV5-6, the J gene TRBJ2-7; 9 bases fit TRBD2. Unmatched junction bases numbered 11, after V lost 3 bases and J lost 4 bases. CDR1 and CDR2 from the germline V gene are SGHDT and YYEEEE. This CDR3 contains 16 residues. CDR3 in DNA: TGTGCCAGCAGCTCGAGGGGGGCGGGGGGGCTTTACGAGCAGTACTTC. Translating gives CASSSRGAGGLYEQYF.

V usage is TRBV7-3 and J usage is TRBJ2-3; D not certain. The CDR3 length is 14 residues. The germline CDR1 and CDR2 sequences are SGHTA and FQGTGA. The V gene lost 1 base and the J gene lost 1 base, with 6 bases spanning the gap. This CDR3 reads CASSLMGGTDTQYF. The CDR3 nucleotides read TGTGCCAGCAGCTTAATGGGTGGCACAGATACGCAGTATTTT.

The V and J genes are TRBV7-8 and TRBJ1-2, with D possibly being TRBD1 (6 bases). This CDR3 contains 15 residues. V lost 2 bases, J lost 8 bases, and 18 bases lay in between. Germline-derived CDR1 and CDR2 are SGHVS and FQNEAQ. The CDR3 reads CASSLWAGAGDGYTF. The CDR3, as DNA: TGTGCCAGCAGCTTATGGGCGGGGGCCGGAGACGGCTACACCTTC.

The chain has TRBV6-5 and TRBJ1-2; no firm D call. The CDR3 has 13 amino acids. V shed 5 bases and J shed 3 bases, with 10 bases lying between them. Per germline, CDR1 MNHEY and CDR2 SVGAGI. The CDR3 region is CASSPLGDYGYTF. CDR3 in DNA: TGTGCCAGCAGTCCCCTAGGAGACTATGGCTACACCTTC.

The count of this clone is one. V is TRBV11-2 and J is TRBJ2-6; D not certain. CDR3 length: 17 residues. Trimming took 5 bases from V and 2 from J, leaving 16 bases between them. Looked up from germline, CDR1 is SGHAT and CDR2 is FQNNGV. The CDR3 reads CASSPPGTHTGANVLTF. CDR3 coding DNA: TGTGCCAGCAGCCCCCCCGGTACACACACTGGGGCCAACGTCCTGACTTTC.

In its sample, this clone is medium-sized. This rearrangement joins TRBV6-6 to TRBJ2-1; no firm D call. The V end was cut by 5 bases, the J end by 6 bases, with 14 bases between. The CDR3 is made up of 14 amino acids. CDR1 and CDR2 from the germline V gene are MNHNY and SVGAGI (reference sequence). The CDR3 protein is CASSPSAAINEQFF. CDR3 nucleotide sequence: TGTGCCAGCAGTCCCAGCGCAGCTATCAATGAGCAGTTCTTC.

V gene TRBV4-1 combines with J gene TRBJ2-7; the D gene could be TRBD1 or TRBD2 (6 bases each). Trimming left V 4 bases short and J 2 bases short, with 18 bases between. CDR1 and CDR2 (germline): MGHRA, YSYEKL. The CDR3 contains 16 residues. CDR3 sequence (DNA): TGCGCCAGCAGCCGGGGGCGCGGGGAAGGCACCTACGAGCAGTACTTC. It specifies CASSRGRGEGTYEQYF.

This sequence joins TRBV10-1 and TRBJ2-2; a possible D gene is TRBD1 (5 bases). Germline CDR1 reads WNHNN; CDR2 reads SYGVQD (reference sequence). The CDR3 length is 16 residues. Trimming stripped 0 bases from V and 5 bases from J, with 13 bases between. CDR3 in amino acids: CASSESPGSNTGELFF. The CDR3 DNA reads as TGCGCCAGCAGTGAGTCCCCAGGGTCAAATACCGGGGAGCTGTTTTTT.

The V and J genes are TRBV27 and TRBJ2-1; unclear D gene. Germline CDR1 MNHEY, CDR2 SMNVEV (reference sequence). V was shortened by 4 bases and J by 8 bases, with 15 bases between the two germline ends. The CDR3 has 14 residues. The CDR3 protein is CASSYELASDEQFF. CDR3 DNA: TGTGCCAGCAGTTATGAACTCGCTAGTGATGAGCAGTTCTTC.

The gene calls are TRBV5-6 and TRBJ1-5; TRBD1 might be the D (5 bases). Trimming took 0 bases from V and 8 from J, leaving 15 bases between them. Germline V lookup: CDR1 SGHDT, CDR2 YYEEEE. The CDR3 contains 15 residues. The CDR3, as DNA: TGTGCCAGCAGCTTGGGCCGGACAACCTTTGAGCCCCAGCATTTT. Amino acid sequence: CASSLGRTTFEPQHF.

Of note for this clone: One junction end disagrees with the germline gene, perhaps due to a read error. The chain combines TRBV30 with TRBJ1-4, with D perhaps matching TRBD1 (5 bases). In germline, CDR1 is GTSNPN, CDR2 SVGIG (reference sequence). The CDR3 extends over 14 amino acids. CDR3 coding DNA: TGTGCCTGGAGCGTTCGGGGCGGGGATCGGAAAACTGTTTTT. It yields the protein CAWSVRGGDRKTVF.

This chain joins TRBV23-1 and TRBJ2-1; D could derive from TRBD1 or TRBD2 (5 bases each). TRBV23-1 is given ORF status, its function remaining uncertain. CDR3 length: 16 amino acids. Trimming took 4 bases from V and 6 from J, leaving 19 bases between them. The CDR3 spells CASSRYSGTGTNEQFF. The DNA for the CDR3 is TGCGCCAGCAGTCGCTACTCCGGGACGGGTACCAATGAGCAGTTCTTC.

This clone was recorded a few times. At one end the junction does not follow the germline gene, possibly because of a read error. V is TRBV6-5 and J is TRBJ2-7; TRBD1 or TRBD2 may be the D gene (5 bases each). CDR1 MNHEY and CDR2 SVGAGI come from the germline V gene. The CDR3 loop spans 14 amino acids. CDR3 nucleotides: TGTGCCAGCAGTTACTCGATAACGGGGCCTGTCTACGAGTTC. This translates into CASSYSITGPVYEF.

The V call is TRBV6-1, the J call TRBJ2-5; 10 nucleotides match TRBD1. In germline, CDR1 is MNHNS, CDR2 SASEGT. The CDR3 totals 16 residues. Trimming took 0 bases from V and 4 from J; bases not matched to a gene: 5. The CDR3 region has the DNA TGTGCCAGCAGTGAAGCCGCGGGGACAGGGGTAGAGACCCAGTACTTC. Translated, it gives CASSEAAGTGVETQYF.

The rearrangement joins TRBV7-2 to TRBJ1-4; no clear D. The germline V gene encodes CDR1 SGHTA and CDR2 FQGNSA. The CDR3 runs to 13 residues. V was shortened by 1 base and J by 8 bases, with 8 bases between the two germline ends. The CDR3 DNA reads TGTGCCAGCAGCTTAGGTTCGCGGGAAAAACTGTTTTTT. Amino acid sequence: CASSLGSREKLFF. The entire variable domain, with the rest obtained from reference TRBV7-2 and TRBJ1-4, is as follows: GAGVSQSPSNKVTEKGKDVELRCDPISGHTALYWYRQSLGQGLEFLIYFQGNSAPDKSGLPSDRFSAERTGGSVSTLTIQRTQQEDSAVYLCASSLGSREKLFFGSGTQLSVL.

This clone was picked up one time. The chain employs TRBV5-6 and TRBJ1-1; D is unclear. The V gene lost 3 bases and the J gene lost 1 base, with 7 bases spanning the gap. The germline V gene encodes CDR1 SGHDT and CDR2 YYEEEE. This CDR3 has 13 amino acids. Written as DNA, the CDR3 is TGTGCCAGCAGCTGGACTGCGAACACTGAAGCTTTCTTT. Its protein product is CASSWTANTEAFF.

V usage is TRBV14 and J usage is TRBJ2-5; a possible D gene is TRBD1 (6 bases). CDR1 and CDR2 (germline): SGHDN, FVKESK. Deletions cut 2 bases from V and 1 base from J, with 8 bases between. This CDR3 is built from 14 residues. CDR3 bases: TGTGCCAGCAGCCAATGGGACACCCAAGAGACCCAGTACTTC. This codes for CASSQWDTQETQYF.